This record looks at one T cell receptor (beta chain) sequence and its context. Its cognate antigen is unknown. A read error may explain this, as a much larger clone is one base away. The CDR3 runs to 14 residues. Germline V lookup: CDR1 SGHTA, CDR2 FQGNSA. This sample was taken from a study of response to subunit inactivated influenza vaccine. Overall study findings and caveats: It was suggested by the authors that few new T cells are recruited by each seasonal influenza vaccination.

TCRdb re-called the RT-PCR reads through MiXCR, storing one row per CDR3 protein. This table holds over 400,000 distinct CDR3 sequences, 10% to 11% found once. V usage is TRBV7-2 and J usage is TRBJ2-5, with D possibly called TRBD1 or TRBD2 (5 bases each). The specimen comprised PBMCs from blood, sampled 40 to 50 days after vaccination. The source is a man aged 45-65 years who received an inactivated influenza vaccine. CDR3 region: CASSSDDIFGAPHF. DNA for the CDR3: TGTGCCAGCAGCTCCGACGATATCTTCGGGGCCCCCCACTTC.